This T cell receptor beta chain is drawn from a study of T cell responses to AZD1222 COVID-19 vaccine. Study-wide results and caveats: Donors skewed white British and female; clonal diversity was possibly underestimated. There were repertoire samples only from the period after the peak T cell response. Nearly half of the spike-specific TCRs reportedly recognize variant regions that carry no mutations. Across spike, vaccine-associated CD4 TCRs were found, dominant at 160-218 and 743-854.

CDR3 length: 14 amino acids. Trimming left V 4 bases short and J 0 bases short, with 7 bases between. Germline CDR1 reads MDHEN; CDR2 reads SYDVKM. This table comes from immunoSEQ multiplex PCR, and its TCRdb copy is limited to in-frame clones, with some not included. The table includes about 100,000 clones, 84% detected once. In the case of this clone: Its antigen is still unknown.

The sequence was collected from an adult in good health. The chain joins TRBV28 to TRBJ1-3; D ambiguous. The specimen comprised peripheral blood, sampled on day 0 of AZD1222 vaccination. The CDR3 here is CASSSLGSGNTIYF. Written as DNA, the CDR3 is TGTGCCAGCAGTTCCCTTGGCTCTGGAAACACCATATATTTT.